These 24 T cell receptor beta chains were sequenced from one sample in a study of shared clonotypes between healthy human individuals. The assay was immunoSEQ multiplex PCR, and TCRdb's table has in-frame clones only and misses some. The data contain 1.5 million to 2.5 million clones, approximately 94% of them singletons. Only CD45RO-negative cells positively selected for CCR7 counted as naive CD8 cells, so terminally differentiated effector memory CD45RA+ cells were excluded. Specimen: naive CD8+ T cells sorted from blood. The source is a man younger than 30 in good health.

This clone is a singleton in its sample. CDR3 sequence (DNA): TGTGCCAGCAGTCCCTCCGGGACGGGTATTCAGCCCCAGCATTTT. It specifies CASSPSGTGIQPQHF. This sequence joins TRBV27 and TRBJ1-5; D might be TRBD1 (5 bases). The germline CDR1 and CDR2 sequences are MNHEY and SMNVEV (reference sequence). This CDR3 has 15 amino acids. V lost 5 bases to trimming and J lost 6 bases, with 17 bases between them.

This clone has just a few counts. Other DNA sequences in the same sample also yield this CDR3. The chain has TRBV7-9 and TRBJ1-5, with 10 nucleotides matching TRBD1. This CDR3 is built from 14 residues. V was clipped by 4 bases and J by 4 bases; unmatched bases: 1. Germline CDR1 is SEHNR and CDR2 is FQNEAQ (reference sequence). CDR3 loop: CASSSGQGNQPQHF. CDR3 coding DNA: TGTGCCAGCAGCTCGGGACAGGGGAATCAGCCCCAGCATTTT.

CDR3 region: CASRSGTSSYNEQFF. As DNA, the CDR3 is TGTGCCAGCAGATCCGGGACAAGCTCCTACAATGAGCAGTTCTTC. J is TRBJ2-1 and V is TRBV27, with D possibly matching TRBD1 (6 bases). CDR1 and CDR2 from the germline V gene are MNHEY and SMNVEV (reference sequence). V lost 6 bases and J lost 0, with 12 bases in between. The CDR3 contains 15 residues.

The V call is TRBV6-6, the J call TRBJ2-3; D gene unclear. Trimming pared 2 bases from V and 2 bases from J, leaving 14 bases between. CDR1 and CDR2 (germline): MNHNY, SVGAGI (reference sequence). CDR3 size: 16 residues. The CDR3 DNA reads TGTGCCAGCAGTTACCTGGCGGAGAGATACACAGATACGCAGTATTTT. Residues: CASSYLAERYTDTQYF.

The chain uses TRBV28 and TRBJ2-5, with TRBD2 identical over 10 bases. Germline V gene data show CDR1 as MDHEN and CDR2 as SYDVKM. V lost 6 bases to trimming and J lost 0 bases; unmatched junction nucleotides: 13. The CDR3 spans 18 residues. The DNA for the CDR3 is TGTGCCAGCAGCCCGGTGGCTAGCGGGGGACTCTACCAAGAGACCCAGTACTTC. Translated, it gives CASSPVASGGLYQETQYF.

This chain uses TRBV1 with TRBJ2-3. TRBV1 is a pseudogene. This CDR3 is 11 amino acids long. DNA of the CDR3: TGCACCAGCAGCCGATCGGGACGGCGGTATTTT. This translates into CTSSRSGRRYF.

Of note for this clone: In the same sample, other DNA sequences code for this CDR3. The V call is TRBV19, the J call TRBJ1-2; D not resolved. V lost 5 bases and J 0 bases, leaving 1 base between the germline ends. This CDR3 is 11 amino acids long. Looked up from germline, CDR1 is LNHDA and CDR2 is SQIVND (reference sequence). The CDR3 is CASSSNYGYTF. The CDR3, as DNA: TGTGCCAGTAGTTCTAACTATGGCTACACCTTC.

The CDR3 region is CASSLLTPAGPTDTQYF. The DNA of the CDR3 is TGTGCCAGCAGTTTACTCACCCCGGCGGGCCCCACAGATACGCAGTATTTT. The rearrangement uses TRBV27 and TRBJ2-3, with a tentative D call TRBD2 (5 bases). Germline V lookup: CDR1 MNHEY, CDR2 SMNVEV (reference sequence). The CDR3 spans 17 residues. V gave up 2 bases and J gave up 2 bases, with 17 bases separating them.

The chain couples TRBV7-9 to TRBJ2-5; D call uncertain. Deletions cut 5 bases from V and 0 bases from J, with 7 bases between. This CDR3 spans 13 amino acids. CDR1 is SEHNR and CDR2 is FQNEAQ in the germline V gene (reference sequence). CDR3 residues: CASSLPNQETQYF. CDR3 nucleotide sequence: TGTGCCAGCAGCCTACCAAACCAAGAGACCCAGTACTTC.

The genes are TRBV30 and TRBJ2-1; 10 nucleotides align to TRBD2. This CDR3 contains 14 residues. Germline CDR1 GTSNPN, CDR2 SVGIG (reference sequence). After removal of 2 bases from V and 6 bases from J, the junction contained 4 bases not matched to a gene. As DNA, the CDR3 is TGTGCCTGGAGTCGGACTAGCGGATCCAATGAGCAGTTCTTC. Residues: CAWSRTSGSNEQFF.

The V gene is TRBV4-1, the J gene TRBJ1-5, with D tentatively TRBD1 (6 bases). V lost 0 bases and J lost 7, with 16 bases in between. CDR3 length equals 16 residues. Germline CDR1 and CDR2: MGHRA and YSYEKL. The CDR3 nucleotides read TGCGCCAGCAGCCAAGATCCAGGCTTGGGGGGCCAGCCCCAGCATTTT. It encodes CASSQDPGLGGQPQHF.

The gene calls are TRBV6-4 and TRBJ2-3; D gene uncertain. There are 13 residues in the CDR3. Trimming left V 0 bases short and J 7 bases short, with 8 bases between. Germline V gene data show CDR1 as MRHNA and CDR2 as SNTAGT. The CDR3, as DNA: TGTGCCAGCAGTGACTCATTAGGGAATACGCAGTATTTT. This gives the protein CASSDSLGNTQYF.

In the case of this clone: Other DNA variants within this sample encode the same CDR3. V and J are TRBV19 and TRBJ1-5; TRBD1 might be the D (5 bases). Germline V lookup: CDR1 LNHDA, CDR2 SQIVND (reference sequence). The V end was cut by 0 bases, the J end by 1 base, with 7 bases between. The CDR3 is 15 amino acids. CDR3 nucleotides: TGTGCCAGTAGTATAGATTCAGGGAGCAATCAGCCCCAGCATTTT. This encodes CASSIDSGSNQPQHF.

The chain joins TRBV11-2 to TRBJ1-1; D call uncertain. The CDR3 is made up of 13 amino acids. CDR1 and CDR2 from the germline V gene are SGHAT and FQNNGV. V lost 5 bases and J lost 5, with 12 bases in between. The CDR3 coding sequence is TGTGCCAGCAGCCCGATGATGGGGACTGAAGCTTTCTTT. Residues: CASSPMMGTEAFF.

This sequence joins TRBV5-4 and TRBJ2-7, with 14 bases identical to TRBD2. From germline, CDR1 is SGHNT and CDR2 YYREEE (reference sequence). The CDR3 runs 18 residues. V trimming: 0 bases; J trimming: 1 base; junction bases outside the gene matches: 6. In DNA, the CDR3 is TGTGCCAGCAGCTTGGGGGGACTAGCGGGAGTCGGGTCCTACGAGCAGTACTTC. It translates to CASSLGGLAGVGSYEQYF. The whole variable domain, filled in from reference TRBV5-4 and TRBJ2-7, reads ETGVTQSPTHLIKTRGQQVTLRCSSQSGHNTVSWYQQALGQGPQFIFQYYREEENGRGNFPPRFSGLQFPNYSSELNVNALELDDSALYLCASSLGGLAGVGSYEQYFGPGTRLTVT.

J is TRBJ1-1 and V is TRBV2, with D possibly being TRBD1 (5 bases). CDR1 is SNHLY and CDR2 is FYNNEI in the germline V gene. The CDR3 is 13 amino acids. Trimming cost V 6 bases and J 7 bases, with 15 bases left between them. In DNA, the CDR3 is TGTGCCAGCAGATCAGACAGCTCCTTTGAAGCTTTCTTT. This translates into CASRSDSSFEAFF.

V gene TRBV27 combines with J gene TRBJ2-1; the match to TRBD2 covers 7 bases. The ends lost 2 bases at V and 3 bases at J; junction bases unmatched: 4. This CDR3 is built from 15 residues. Germline-derived CDR1 and CDR2 are MNHEY and SMNVEV (reference sequence). CDR3 amino acids: CASSLGAGDYNEQFF. In DNA, the CDR3 is TGTGCCAGCAGTTTAGGGGCGGGAGACTACAATGAGCAGTTCTTC.

The chain joins TRBV4-1 to TRBJ1-2, with TRBD1 matching 7 bases. CDR1 and CDR2 (germline): MGHRA, YSYEKL. V shed 5 bases and J 8 bases; nucleotides not matched to a gene: 11. The CDR3 loop spans 14 amino acids. Here the CDR3 reads CASSRGLGQDGYTF. CDR3 coding DNA: TGCGCCAGCAGCAGAGGGTTAGGACAGGACGGCTACACCTTC.

The rearrangement joins TRBV13 to TRBJ2-3; unclear D gene. Deletions cut 3 bases from V and 4 bases from J, with 11 bases between. The germline V gene has CDR1 PRHDT and CDR2 FYEKMQ (reference sequence). This CDR3 region has 14 residues. The CDR3 DNA reads TGTGCCAGCAGCTTGTCGGATCGGGCAGATACGCAGTATTTT. The encoded protein is CASSLSDRADTQYF.

The V and J genes are TRBV6-6 and TRBJ2-2; 7 bases are shared with TRBD2. J was trimmed by 4 bases and V by 4 bases; bases with no gene match: 9. The CDR3 extends over 16 amino acids. Germline CDR1 MNHNY, CDR2 SVGAGI (reference sequence). CDR3 in amino acids: CASSWSGTTTTGELFF. CDR3 bases: TGTGCCAGCAGTTGGTCCGGGACTACAACCACCGGGGAGCTGTTTTTT.

In its sample, this clone was seen once. V and J are TRBV4-3 and TRBJ1-5, with a possible D match to TRBD1 (5 bases). Germline V lookup: CDR1 LGHNA, CDR2 YSLEER. The CDR3 has 15 residues. Trimming removed 0 bases at V and 4 bases at J, with 10 bases between. The CDR3 nucleotides are TGCGCCAGCAGCCAAGACGGGGCCGATAATCAGCCCCAGCATTTT. It encodes CASSQDGADNQPQHF.

V and J are TRBV10-3 and TRBJ2-7; D is unclear. Trimming took 3 bases from V and 4 from J, leaving 13 bases between them. Germline CDR1 and CDR2: ENHRY and SYGVKD. The CDR3 has 14 residues. The CDR3 region has the DNA TGTGCCATCAGTGAATCTGGAATACCTTACGAGCAGTACTTC. Protein: CAISESGIPYEQYF.

The chain combines TRBV6-5 with TRBJ2-3; no clear D gene. The V gene lost 0 bases and the J gene lost 1 base, with 5 bases spanning the gap. The CDR3 loop spans 14 amino acids. Germline CDR1 is MNHEY and CDR2 is SVGAGI. The CDR3 DNA is TGTGCCAGCAGTTACTCCAGCCGCACAGATACGCAGTATTTT. Its translation: CASSYSSRTDTQYF.

This clone was recorded once. The chain carries TRBV28 and TRBJ2-5; 12 nucleotides align to TRBD2. The CDR3 is 17 residues long. In germline, CDR1 is MDHEN, CDR2 SYDVKM. V trimming: 6 bases; J trimming: 5 bases; junction bases outside the gene matches: 13. The CDR3 nucleotides are TGTGCCAGCAGCCGAGCCCTCCTTACTAGCGGGGGGGAGACCCAGTACTTC. It yields the protein CASSRALLTSGGETQYF.